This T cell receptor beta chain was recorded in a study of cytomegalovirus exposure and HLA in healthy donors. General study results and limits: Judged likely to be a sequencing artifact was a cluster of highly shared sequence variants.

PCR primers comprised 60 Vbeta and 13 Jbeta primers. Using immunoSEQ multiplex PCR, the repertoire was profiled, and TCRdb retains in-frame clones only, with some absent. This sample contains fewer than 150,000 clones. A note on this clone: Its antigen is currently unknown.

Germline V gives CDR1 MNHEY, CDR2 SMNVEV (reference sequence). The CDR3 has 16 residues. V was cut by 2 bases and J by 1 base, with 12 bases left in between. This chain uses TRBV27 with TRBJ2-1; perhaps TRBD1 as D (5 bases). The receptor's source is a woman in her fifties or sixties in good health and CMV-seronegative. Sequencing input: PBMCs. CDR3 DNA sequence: TGTGCCAGCAGTTTAGTGTCAGGGTATTCCTACAATGAGCAGTTCTTC. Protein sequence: CASSLVSGYSYNEQFF.